What follows describes a single TCR beta chain. As yet, its antigen is unknown. V shed 0 bases and J shed 3 bases, with 4 bases lying between them. The CDR3 is made up of 13 amino acids. The germline V gene encodes CDR1 MNHEY and CDR2 SVGAGI. Each TCR beta library was made by quantitative 5'-RACE that incorporated molecular barcodes. TCRdb called the 5' RACE reads again in MiXCR, with one record for every CDR3 protein. The sample comprises fewer than 550,000 distinct CDR3 sequences, approximately 5.3% of which are singletons, and under 4.5% rests with the top ten. The record originates from a study of CD8 T cells in ankylosing spondylitis. Study results and caveats: Apparently characteristic of ankylosing spondylitis blood was a TCR beta motif (about 8 highly homologous variants). Certain motif variants had earlier appeared in reactive arthritis synovial fluid and blood. Relatively rare in peripheral blood, disease-linked clones were also CD8+. The clones that were linked to disease were reported to be significantly enriched in matched synovial fluid samples from ankylosing spondylitis patients.

The chain recombines TRBV6-5 with TRBJ2-3; D remains unclear. The sample was blood, either unsorted or a sorted T cell fraction (not recorded which). The receptor was derived from a male donor with ankylosing spondylitis. The CDR3 bases are TGTGCCAGCAGTTACTCAGGGACAGATACGCAGTATTTT. It translates to CASSYSGTDTQYF.